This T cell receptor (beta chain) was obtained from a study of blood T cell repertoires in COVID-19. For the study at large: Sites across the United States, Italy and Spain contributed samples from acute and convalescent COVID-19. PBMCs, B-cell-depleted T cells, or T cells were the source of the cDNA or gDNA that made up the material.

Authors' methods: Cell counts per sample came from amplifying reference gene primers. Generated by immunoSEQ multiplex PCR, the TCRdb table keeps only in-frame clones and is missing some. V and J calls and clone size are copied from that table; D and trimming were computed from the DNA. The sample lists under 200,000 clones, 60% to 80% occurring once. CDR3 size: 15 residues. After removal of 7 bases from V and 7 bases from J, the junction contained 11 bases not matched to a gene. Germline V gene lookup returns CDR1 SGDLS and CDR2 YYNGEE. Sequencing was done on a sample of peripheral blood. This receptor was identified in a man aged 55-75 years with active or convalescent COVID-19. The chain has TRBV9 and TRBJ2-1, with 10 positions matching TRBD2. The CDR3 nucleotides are TGTGCCAGCGGGGCTAGCGGGAGATTAATGAATGAGCAGTTCTTC. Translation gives CASGASGRLMNEQFF.